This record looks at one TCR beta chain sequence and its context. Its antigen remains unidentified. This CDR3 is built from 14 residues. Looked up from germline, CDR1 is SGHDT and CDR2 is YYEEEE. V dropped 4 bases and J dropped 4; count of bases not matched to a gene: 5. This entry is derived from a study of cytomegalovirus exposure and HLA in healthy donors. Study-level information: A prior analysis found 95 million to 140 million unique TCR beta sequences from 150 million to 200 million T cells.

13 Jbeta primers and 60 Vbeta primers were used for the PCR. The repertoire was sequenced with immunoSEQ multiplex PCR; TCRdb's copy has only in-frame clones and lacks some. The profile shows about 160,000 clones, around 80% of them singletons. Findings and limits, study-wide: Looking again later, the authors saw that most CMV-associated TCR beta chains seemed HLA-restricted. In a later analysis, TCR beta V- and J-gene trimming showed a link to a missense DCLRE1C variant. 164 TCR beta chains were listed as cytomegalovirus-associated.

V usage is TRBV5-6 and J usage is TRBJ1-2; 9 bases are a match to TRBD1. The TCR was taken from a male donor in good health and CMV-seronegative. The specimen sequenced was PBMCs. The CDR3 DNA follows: TGTGCCAGCAGCAAGGGACAGGGCGGCTATGGCTACACCTTC. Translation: CASSKGQGGYGYTF.